These T cell receptor beta chains were read from a single sample in a study of identical twins. MiXCR, run by TCRdb on the 5' RACE reads, gives a single entry per CDR3 protein. The profile shows around 530,000 distinct CDR3 sequences, over 12% of them singletons. Separately, the same data were catalogued under a study of yellow fever vaccine responses in identical twins.

The sequenced sample was CD4+ T cells sorted from blood. These receptors were collected from a woman aged 18-29 years in good health. The CDR3 runs from the conserved cysteine through the conserved F or W. The order of the fields is D gene, V gene, J gene, clone size, CDR3 DNA, CDR3 protein. The D gene is left open where the match is weak. Clone size is shown for a subset of rows, as once, few, many or a class of expanded clone.

TRBD1	TRBV29-1	TRBJ2-1	NA	TGCAGCGTTGGACAGGGGATTTACAATGAGCAGTTCTTC	CSVGQGIYNEQFF
TRBD2	TRBV2	TRBJ2-3	NA	TGTGCCAGCAAGAGCGGGGGGCGAGATACGCAGTATTTT	CASKSGGRDTQYF
TRBD2	TRBV20-1	TRBJ2-5	NA	TGCAGTGCTGGGAGAATCGGGAGGGCCGAATACCAGACCCAGTACTTC	CSAGRIGRAEYQTQYF
NA	TRBV19	TRBJ2-1	few	TGTGCCAGTAGTATAGAGCTGGGGCCGGAGCAGTTCTTC	CASSIELGPEQFF
TRBD2	TRBV7-9	TRBJ2-1	NA	TGTGCCAGCATCTTTCAAGCGGGAGGGCCTAATGAGCAGTTCTTC	CASIFQAGGPNEQFF
NA	TRBV29-1	TRBJ1-2	NA	TGCAGCGTTGAAGAGGGGAGACAGTACACCTTC	CSVEEGRQYTF
NA	TRBV12-3/TRBV12-4	TRBJ1-6	once	TGTGCCAGCAGCCGGACAGCTAGAGGGCCAATTTCACCCCTCCACTTT	CASSRTARGPISPLHF
NA	TRBV12-3/TRBV12-4	TRBJ2-3	NA	TGTGCCAGCGGCGCGAACCGAGATACGCAGTATTTT	CASGANRDTQYF
NA	TRBV20-1	TRBJ2-5	NA	TGCAGTGCTAGCCCGGCCCAAGAGACCCAGTACTTC	CSASPAQETQYF
TRBD2	TRBV3-1	TRBJ2-3	NA	TGTGCCAGCAGCCAAATGAGTACAGCGGGAGCTTCGACAGATACGCAGTATTTT	CASSQMSTAGASTDTQYF
TRBD1	TRBV5-1	TRBJ2-3	few	TGCGCCAGCAGCCGACAGGGGGTGGGTTCAGATACGCAGTATTTT	CASSRQGVGSDTQYF
TRBD1	TRBV5-1	TRBJ2-3	few	TGCGCCAGCAGCAGCGACGGGACAGGCCTGAGCACAGATACGCAGTATTTT	CASSSDGTGLSTDTQYF
NA	TRBV10-3	TRBJ1-3	few	TGTGCCATCGGGGGTTCGGGAAACACCATATATTTT	CAIGGSGNTIYF
TRBD1	TRBV10-3	TRBJ2-7	NA	TGTGCCGGCTCCAAACAGGGGATAAACGGCGAGCAGTACTTC	CAGSKQGINGEQYF
TRBD2	TRBV3-1	TRBJ2-1	few	TGTGCCAGCAGGTTTAGCGGGAGCTCCGATGAGCAGTTCTTC	CASRFSGSSDEQFF
TRBD2	TRBV2	TRBJ2-5	NA	TGTGCCAGTAACATGGGGCTAGCGGGGGGCTCCCAAGAGACCCAGTACTTC	CASNMGLAGGSQETQYF
TRBD1	TRBV7-9	TRBJ1-1	few	TGTGCCAGCAGCCCACGACGTACAGGGGGCGAAACTGAAGCTTTCTTT	CASSPRRTGGETEAFF
NA	TRBV5-1	TRBJ2-2	many	TGCGCCAGCAGCTTGGGCCAGACAACCGGGGAGCTGTTTTTT	CASSLGQTTGELFF
TRBD2	TRBV6-1	TRBJ2-1	NA	TGTGCCAGCAGGGAGAGCGGGATCACGTACAATGAGCAGTTCTTC	CASRESGITYNEQFF
TRBD1	TRBV20-1	TRBJ1-2	NA	TGCAGTGCAAAAACCCAGGGGGCGGGAGGCTACACCTTC	CSAKTQGAGGYTF
TRBD2	TRBV10-3	TRBJ2-7	few	TGTGCCATCAGTGACGGGGGGGTCGAGCAGTACTTC	CAISDGGVEQYF
TRBD1	TRBV7-2	TRBJ1-2	NA	TGTGCCAGCAGACCGCTAGACAGGGCAAATGGCTACACCTTC	CASRPLDRANGYTF
NA	TRBV27	TRBJ1-2	NA	TGTGCCAGCAGTTTGGGGTCCTCCTCTGGGCTCTATGGCTACACCTTC	CASSLGSSSGLYGYTF
NA	TRBV24-1	TRBJ2-1	few	TGTGCCACCAGTGATCACGGGACTGGGGGGAATGAGCAGTTCTTC	CATSDHGTGGNEQFF
NA	TRBV10-3	TRBJ1-1	few	TGTGCCATCAGTGGTATCGCGGGGACTGAAGCTTTCTTT	CAISGIAGTEAFF
TRBD1	TRBV20-1	TRBJ1-6	few	TGCAGTGCTAGAGTGGCAGGGGGCCCAAATTCACCCCTCCACTTT	CSARVAGGPNSPLHF
TRBD1	TRBV24-1	TRBJ1-5	few	TGTGCCACCAGTCCCAGGACAGGATCTCAGCCCCAGCATTTT	CATSPRTGSQPQHF
TRBD1	TRBV29-1	TRBJ2-3	few	TGCAGCGTCCTAAGCTCGACAGGGGTAGATACGCAGTATTTT	CSVLSSTGVDTQYF
NA	TRBV18	TRBJ2-7	few	TGTGCCAGCTCACCTGGGGGTCCCCACGAGCAGTACTTC	CASSPGGPHEQYF
NA	TRBV29-1	TRBJ1-4	NA	TGCAGCGTTGCCGGGGAAGGAGAAAAACTGTTTTTT	CSVAGEGEKLFF
NA	TRBV11-2	TRBJ2-1	NA	TGTGCCACCATCAACGGGACTCCCTTTTACAATGAGCAGTTCTTC	CATINGTPFYNEQFF
TRBD2	TRBV5-1	TRBJ2-3	NA	TGCGCCAGCAGCTTGGTCGGTAGCGGGGGATTCACAGATACGCAGTATTTT	CASSLVGSGGFTDTQYF
NA	TRBV10-2	TRBJ1-1	many	TGCGCCAGCTCGTCAAGGCAGTTGAACACTGAAGCTTTCTTT	CASSSRQLNTEAFF
NA	TRBV4-1	TRBJ1-1	NA	TGCGCCAGCAGCCCATCAGTGCTGAACACTGAAGCTTTCTTT	CASSPSVLNTEAFF
NA	TRBV28	TRBJ1-2	NA	TGTGCCAGCAGTTCTACCCCGGGACAAACCAACTATGGCTACACCTTC	CASSSTPGQTNYGYTF
NA	TRBV5-1	TRBJ2-3	few	TGCGCCAGCAGCTTGAGGGACCGCTCAGATACGCAGTATTTT	CASSLRDRSDTQYF
NA	TRBV2	TRBJ2-1	few	TGTGCCAGCAGGGAACCGGGGCAACCTACCTACAATGAGCAGTTCTTC	CASREPGQPTYNEQFF
TRBD1	TRBV6-5	TRBJ2-1	few	TGTGCCAGCACGTTAGACAGGGTTTATGGTGAGCAGTTCTTC	CASTLDRVYGEQFF
NA	TRBV20-1	TRBJ1-4	NA	TGCAGTGCTAGAGATGGGGGGGGGACCACTAATGAAAAACTGTTTTTT	CSARDGGGTTNEKLFF
NA	TRBV2	TRBJ2-2	few	TGTGCCAGCAGTGAAGGGACCCCCGCGAACACCGGGGAGCTGTTTTTT	CASSEGTPANTGELFF
NA	TRBV24-1	TRBJ1-5	NA	TGTGCCACCAGTGATTTATCCTGGGATCAGCCCCAGCATTTT	CATSDLSWDQPQHF
TRBD2	TRBV7-2	TRBJ2-1	NA	TGTGCCAGCAGCCGGAGCGGGGGGAACTACAATGAGCAGTTCTTC	CASSRSGGNYNEQFF
TRBD1	TRBV10-3	TRBJ2-5	NA	TGTGCCATCAGTGAGGACAGGGTAACCCCCCAAGAGACCCAGTACTTC	CAISEDRVTPQETQYF
NA	TRBV7-8	TRBJ2-2	NA	TGTGCCAGCAGCTTAACGGGGGGCTCCACCGGGGAGCTGTTTTTT	CASSLTGGSTGELFF